This T cell receptor (beta chain) appears in the sequencing data of a study of CD8 T cells in ankylosing spondylitis. Study conclusions and caveats: Both synovial fluid and blood in reactive arthritis had previously been reported to carry some motif variants.

A word on this clonotype: The antigen remains unidentified.

Germline values: CDR1 SGHRS, CDR2 YFSETQ. Between the trimmed V and J ends, which lost 0 bases and 1 base, there was a span of 8 bases. The CDR3 has 15 residues. MiXCR, run by TCRdb on the 5' RACE reads, gives a single entry per CDR3 protein. The table has approximately 140,000 distinct CDR3 sequences, approximately 8.4% seen once. Sequences were obtained from synovial fluid, either unsorted or a sorted T cell fraction (not recorded which). The sequence came from a male donor with ankylosing spondylitis. The chain carries TRBV5-1 and TRBJ2-4; D is perhaps TRBD1 or TRBD2 (6 bases each). CDR3 nucleotides: TGCGCCAGCAGCTTGGGAGGGGGGGCCAAAAACATTCAGTACTTC. Its translation: CASSLGGGAKNIQYF.